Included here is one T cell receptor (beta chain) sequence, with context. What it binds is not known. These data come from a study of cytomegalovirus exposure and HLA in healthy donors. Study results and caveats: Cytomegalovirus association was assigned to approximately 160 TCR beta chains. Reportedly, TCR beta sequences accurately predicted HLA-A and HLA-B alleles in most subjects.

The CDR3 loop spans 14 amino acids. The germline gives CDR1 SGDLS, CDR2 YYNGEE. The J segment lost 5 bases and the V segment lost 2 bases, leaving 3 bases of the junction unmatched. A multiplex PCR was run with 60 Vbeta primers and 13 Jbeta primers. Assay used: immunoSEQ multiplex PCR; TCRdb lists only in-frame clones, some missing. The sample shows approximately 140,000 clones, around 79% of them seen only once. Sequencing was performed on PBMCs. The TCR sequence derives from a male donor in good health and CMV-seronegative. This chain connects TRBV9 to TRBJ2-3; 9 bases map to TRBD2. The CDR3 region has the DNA TGTGCCAGCAGCGTTAGCGGGGGAGGAGATACGCAGTATTTT. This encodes CASSVSGGGDTQYF.